This T cell receptor (beta chain) was documented in a study of T cells in localized non-small cell lung cancer. The study's findings and limits: The tumor had only one region sequenced, so heterogeneity remains possible. Elevated circulating T cell density in blood was associated with longer overall survival. Among the tissues sampled, uninvolved adjacent lung had the highest T cell clonality, above tumor. Across samples, adjacent lung featured a median around 60 of the top 100 tumor clones.

About this clone itself: What it recognizes is unknown.

Germline lookup yields CDR1 MDHEN and CDR2 SYDVKM. Trimming shortened V by 2 bases and J by 8 bases, and 18 bases separated the two germline ends. The CDR3 contains 15 residues. Sequencing was performed with immunoSEQ multiplex PCR; in TCRdb, only in-frame clones are kept and a portion is missing. The data hold under 25,000 clones, with 90% to 95% observed a single time. The clonotype was recovered from a male donor older than 55 with stage I squamous cell lung carcinoma. V and J are TRBV28 and TRBJ1-2, with D tentatively TRBD1 (5 bases). Material: peripheral blood, obtained before any cancer treatment. CDR3 sequence (DNA): TGTGCCAGCAGTTTAGGGGGGAATTATGGTGCGGGCTACACCTTC. Translation gives CASSLGGNYGAGYTF.